This T cell receptor (beta chain) was captured in a study of OX40 agonist ivuxolimab in advanced cancers. Study-level background: Ivuxolimab was a fully human IgG2 agonistic monoclonal antibody targeting the costimulatory receptor OX40 (CD134). Prior anti-PD-1, anti-PD-L1 or anti-CTLA-4 therapy was permitted, and checkpoint inhibitors had been received by about 37% of dose-escalation patients. The purpose of peripheral TCRbeta sequencing was to test whether ivuxolimab changed TCR sequence diversity and led to clonal T-cell expansion. A male proportion of roughly 80% and a mean age of approximately 62 years, ranging from 23 to 79, were recorded for the dose-escalation cohort. Of the roughly 51 dose-escalation patients, hepatocellular carcinoma was present in about 20, melanoma in around 15, renal cell carcinoma in 9 and head and neck cancer in 9. Intravenous ivuxolimab was administered to patients every 2 weeks at six dose levels: 0.01, 0.1, 0.3, 1.5, 3 and 10 mg/kg. The paper reports the monotherapy dose-escalation portion (N = 52 patients) of the phase I ivuxolimab trial. Three dose-escalation patients achieved partial responses, one with hepatocellular carcinoma and two with cutaneous melanoma.

With regard to this clone: No antigen is known for it. No base quality values were provided; no much bigger clone lies one nucleotide off.

V trim: 3 bases; J trim: 6 bases; unmatched bases: 9. The CDR3 starts with the cysteine, ends with the phenylalanine, and has 15 residues. Just CDR3 DNA is preserved here, 45 bases in frame from base 1. CDR1 SGDLS and CDR2 YYNGEE were looked up in the germline V gene. What the research found in general, with its limitations: Low levels of normalized T-cell clonal expansion were also seen in some nonresponding patients. Partial responders in the 0.1-3.0 mg/kg groups had among the lowest normalized peripheral clonal expansion, especially among CD8+ T cells. At doses of 0.1 to 3.0 mg/kg, clonal expansion of both CD4+ and CD8+ blood T cells was observed from baseline to week 6. Antigen specificity was not determined for the clonally expanded peripheral T cells. After ivuxolimab, expanded clones were on average more numerous among CD8+ T cells than among CD4+ T cells.

Patients with a history of autoimmune disease or receiving systemic immunosuppression were excluded from the trial. In every dose cohort, peripheral blood was drawn for TCR sequencing at baseline, cycle 4 day 1, and cycle 7 day 1. Samples came from an open-label, multicenter, first-in-human phase I dose-escalation trial of ivuxolimab. Adults with locally advanced or metastatic head and neck squamous cell, hepatocellular, melanoma or renal cell carcinoma were enrolled in the trial. Before TCR sequencing, CD4+ T cells and CD8+ T cells from peripheral blood were sorted into separate populations. Genomic DNA was isolated from the sorted cells so that the TCRbeta CDR3 region could be sequenced. The immunoSEQ Assay was used to sequence the TCRbeta CDR3 regions. TCRdb carries this immuneACCESS record with in-frame sequences only. Its versions omit some clonotypes, under half of them owing to an unresolved V gene in the studies checked, with the rest unexplained. The sample has over 80,000 clones on record, approximately 91% of them singletons. Around 0.34% of the sample comes from the top ten.

This clonotype was sampled from an adult with an advanced solid tumor such as melanoma, head and neck, liver or kidney cancer. The V gene is TRBV9 and the J gene is TRBJ2-1; 7 central nucleotides agree with TRBD2. Sequenced here: CD4+ or CD8+ T cells sorted from blood, sampled in a trial of the OX40 agonist ivuxolimab. The CDR3 has the sequence CASSERTSMGNEQFF. The nucleotides are TGTGCCAGCAGCGAGCGGACTAGTATGGGCAATGAGCAGTTCTTC.